Below, 11 T cell receptor beta chains from the same sample are listed, as sequenced in a study of shared clonotypes between healthy human individuals. Assay: immunoSEQ multiplex PCR; the TCRdb copy retains only in-frame clones and omits some. The repertoire has around 530,000 clones, around 78% of them found once; the top ten carry around 12%. The sample was PBMCs. Receptors were obtained from a woman aged 40 to 49 in good health. Some clones in this sample may be carry-over from other donors' samples.

CDR3 sequence reads: CASSFTGRYEQYF. DNA of the CDR3: TGTGCCAGCAGTTTTACAGGGCGCTACGAGCAGTACTTC. The chain links TRBV28 to TRBJ2-7; possibly TRBD1 for D (6 bases). Germline V gene sequence: CDR1 MDHEN, CDR2 SYDVKM. Between the trimmed V and J ends, which lost 3 bases and 3 bases, there was a span of 9 bases. The CDR3 length is 13 residues.

V gene TRBV7-9 combines with J gene TRBJ2-4; D not certain. Trimming took 1 base from V and 9 from J, leaving 7 bases between them. CDR1 and CDR2 from the germline V gene are SEHNR and FQNEAQ (reference sequence). This CDR3 is 12 amino acids long. CDR3 residues: CASSLGAGIQYF. The CDR3 DNA reads TGTGCCAGCAGCTTAGGTGCTGGCATTCAGTACTTC.

This chain joins TRBV7-2 and TRBJ2-2; D gene ambiguous. This CDR3 region has 16 residues. The germline V gene has CDR1 SGHTA and CDR2 FQGNSA. V was trimmed by 0 bases and J by 0 bases, leaving 8 bases between them. The CDR3 sequence: CASSLAPTSNTGELFF. In DNA form, the CDR3 reads TGTGCCAGCAGCTTAGCCCCTACCTCGAACACCGGGGAGCTGTTTTTT.

The genes are TRBV20-1 and TRBJ1-1; D gene unclear. This CDR3 has 11 amino acids. Trimming took 5 bases from V and 11 from J, leaving 15 bases between them. The germline CDR1 and CDR2 sequences are DFQATT and SNEGSKA (reference sequence). The CDR3 reads CSASMGGPAFF. CDR3 coding DNA: TGCAGTGCTTCAATGGGAGGGCCCGCTTTCTTT.

This clone was detected only a few times. This sequence may be a read error, since a much larger clone differs from it by one base. The genes are TRBV16 and TRBJ1-1, with TRBD1 matching over 8 bases. The V gene end was trimmed by 5 bases and the J gene end by 1 base; junction bases not matched to a gene: 0. This CDR3 region has 13 residues. The V gene's germline CDR1 is KGHSY and CDR2 FQNENV. CDR3 coding DNA: TGTGCCAGCAGCGACAGGGGGAACACTGAAGCTTTCTTT. Amino acid sequence: CASSDRGNTEAFF. Drawing the rest from reference TRBV16 and TRBJ1-1, the complete variable domain is GEEVAQTPKHLVRGEGQKAKLYCAPIKGHSYVFWYQQVLKNEFKFLISFQNENVFDETGMPKERFSAKCLPNSPCSLEIQATKLEDSAVYFCASSDRGNTEAFFGQGTRLTVV.

CDR3 nucleotide sequence: TGTGCCACCAGCAGACTACCTAAACTAGCGTGGGGCACAGATACGCAGTATTTT. Its protein is CATSRLPKLAWGTDTQYF. The chain recombines TRBV15 with TRBJ2-3; TRBD2 matches 7 bases. After removal of 2 bases from V and 1 base from J, the junction contained 12 bases not matched to a gene. Germline V CDR1 and CDR2: LNHNV, YYDKDF (reference sequence). The CDR3 loop spans 18 amino acids.

On this clone: Given a far larger clone just one base away, this is likely a sequencing read error. The conserved phenylalanine or tryptophan is not found at the CDR3 terminus, so this likely reflects a read error. The chain joins TRBV29-1 to TRBJ1-4, with D hard to call. CDR3 size: 12 residues. The V end was cut by 7 bases, the J end by 7 bases, with 13 bases between. Germline V gene sequence: CDR1 SQVTM, CDR2 ANQGSEA. CDR3 DNA: TGCAGCGCTGGGTGGGCGGGTGAAAAACTGTTTTTG. Translation: CSAGWAGEKLFL.

The rearrangement links TRBV30 to TRBJ2-1; D unclear. This CDR3 spans 11 amino acids. Germline V gives CDR1 GTSNPN, CDR2 SVGIG (reference sequence). V lost 3 bases to trimming and J lost 8 bases, with 8 bases between them. CDR3 nucleotides: TGTGCCTGGAGGAGATCCCATGAGCAGTTCTTC. This gives the protein CAWRRSHEQFF.

This clone was recorded many times. J is TRBJ2-1 and V is TRBV11-2; D is tentatively TRBD1 or TRBD2 (6 bases each). Looked up from germline, CDR1 is SGHAT and CDR2 is FQNNGV. The CDR3 is made up of 16 amino acids. Trimming shortened V by 5 bases and J by 0 bases, and 14 bases separated the two germline ends. The CDR3 spells CASSRRGDSSYNEQFF. In nucleotides, the CDR3 is TGTGCCAGCAGCCGTAGGGGGGATAGCTCCTACAATGAGCAGTTCTTC.

The rearrangement uses TRBV9 and TRBJ2-7; 9 bases fit TRBD1. The J segment lost 4 bases and the V segment lost 3 bases, leaving 8 bases of the junction unmatched. CDR1 is SGDLS and CDR2 is YYNGEE in the germline V gene. The CDR3 runs to 15 residues. The CDR3, as DNA: TGTGCCAGCAGCGCCCGACAGGGGGGTATTTACGAGCAGTACTTC. Translating it yields CASSARQGGIYEQYF.

This clone was recorded once. The chain carries TRBV7-3 and TRBJ2-2, with 7 bases fitting TRBD2. Germline CDR1 and CDR2: SGHTA and FQGTGA. The junction had 8 bases not matched to a gene; V was cut back by 1 base and J by 0 bases. CDR3 size: 18 residues. The CDR3 loop reads CASSLKSLALANTGELFF. The CDR3 nucleotides are TGTGCCAGCAGCTTAAAGTCACTAGCGCTAGCGAACACCGGGGAGCTGTTTTTT.